This T cell receptor beta chain is from a study of cytomegalovirus exposure and HLA in healthy donors (dated by TCRdb to the late 2010s). Concerning the study at large: In an earlier analysis of some 550 of the donors, 276 Gb of sequence data and roughly 100 million unique TCR beta sequences from about 190 million T cells were reported. About 280 gigabases of sequencing data and approximately 85 million unique TCR sequences were included in an early release covering 550 to 650 HLA-typed donors. Of the roughly 400 genotyped donors, around 81% fell in the genetic ancestry cluster associated with self-reported Caucasian donors. The aim of the study was to test whether cataloging public T cell receptors could identify signatures of past pathogen exposure. The study profiled the T cell repertoires of about 720 subjects by immunosequencing and related them to cytomegalovirus serostatus. Besides the first cohort of more than 650 subjects, a separate validation cohort made up of 120 different subjects was used. The study combined high-throughput TCR immunosequencing, statistical association of individual TCRs with disease status, and machine learning to predict cytomegalovirus infection status. A later analysis re-analyzed previously published TCR beta repertoires from 650 to 800 donors and added high-resolution HLA genotyping to study TCR occurrence patterns. Rather than using new phenotypic data, the later analysis identified candidate immune exposures from TCR beta sequences and from how often those sequences occurred across donors. An earlier analysis of fewer than 700 of the donors applied high-throughput TCR beta sequencing to assess whether each TCR beta V gene segment acted as functional or pseudogenic. Donor age, sex, ethnicity and CMV serostatus were compiled alongside the repertoire data. Genome-wide SNP genotypes for about three fifths of the roughly 670 donors were used in a later genetic analysis, which treated that subset as a discovery cohort. All discovery cohort repertoires had been generated using a single sequencing platform. Both class I and class II loci were covered by HLA typing, at four-digit resolution. Typing coverage varied by locus: about 620-630 donors for A, B, C, DRB1 and DQB1; approximately 560 for DQA1; some 610 for DPA1; around 450 for DPB1. Roughly 5 DR-DQ haplotypes were handled as single units for association and clustering, since linkage in the cohort was strong. Across 398 genotyped donors of the cohort, an average of about 240,000 unique TCR beta nucleotide sequences per donor were sequenced, and 15% to 20% of those sequences were non-productive.

In total, roughly 670 healthy bone marrow donors made up the cohort. At the time of sampling, every cohort member was nominally healthy, though immune exposures that went unrecorded were likely present. The donor was CMV seronegative and was included in the group of around 320 seronegative cohort members. Each donor provided a peripheral blood sample, and peripheral blood mononuclear cells were used for TCR beta sequencing. The Qiagen DNeasy Blood Extraction Kit was used to extract genomic DNA from the blood cell samples. On the study overall, not on this receptor specifically: A later genetic analysis associated a missense DCLRE1C variant with V-gene and J-gene trimming of TCR beta chains, and an independent cohort replicated the association. In vitro tests confirmed that three of the cytomegalovirus-associated TCR beta chains recognize cytomegalovirus antigens. The classifier was reported to diagnose cytomegalovirus status with high specificity and sensitivity in both the original cohort and the validation cohort. A later analysis found that HLA-associated TCR beta chains were more clonally expanded and had lower generation probabilities than equally common non-associated chains. A further reported finding was that TCR beta sequences accurately predicted the HLA-A and HLA-B alleles for most subjects in the first cohort. The sequencing pipeline was judged likely to have produced a cluster of highly shared sequence variants as a technical artifact. Roughly uniform sequencing depth across donors was assumed in presence/absence analyses, although this assumption may not hold. This cohort had only TCR beta chains sequenced, and the lack of alpha or paired-chain data limited which features could be detected. In a later analysis, the rate of TCR association differed among HLA loci, with DRB1 alleles having the most associated TCRs and HLA-C alleles having the fewest. Across donors, most TCR sequences were observed very rarely, whereas some public TCRs were present in many individuals. Linkage disequilibrium might explain the correlated functional status among segregating V segments, but an unknown experimental factor could not be excluded. The authors suggested that the approach could potentially be generalized to other disease states and immunological phenotypes. In a later genetic analysis, fewer N-insertions in productive TCRs were reported among donors in an Asian-associated ancestry cluster than the approximately 670-donor mean. According to a later analysis, parvovirus B19, influenza, CMV and Epstein-Barr virus appeared linked to several top co-occurrence clusters. The only immune exposure information available for the cohort was CMV serostatus. When HLA alleles, especially DR and DQ, strongly co-occurred, TCR associations were difficult to assign to individual alleles. Roughly 15 rarely observed V segments, including chromosome 9 orphons, were excluded from the earlier analysis of some 590 of the donors because counts were too low. Because HLA typing was missing for some donors at each locus, association tests included only the typed subset. According to a later analysis, most CMV-associated TCR beta chains appeared to be HLA-restricted, and the HLA associations seemed to be driven largely by CMV exposure. Broadly in line with IMGT annotations, most TCR beta V segments showed up in productive rearrangements about 90% or about 30% of the time in an earlier analysis of 450 to 600 of the donors. At a false discovery rate of 0.05, a later analysis linked 16,000 or so TCR beta sequences to specific HLA alleles. In the study, 150 to 200 TCR beta chains were listed as associated with cytomegalovirus.

With respect to this clone: The antigen it recognizes is unknown. Base qualities are not provided; no much larger clone lies one nucleotide away.

The library was built by means of the immunoSEQ multiplex PCR assay. For the multiplex PCR, a mixture combining 60 forward primers for TCR Vbeta segments and 13 reverse primers for TCR Jbeta segments was used. The CDR3 region of rearranged TCR beta genes was amplified from genomic DNA with a multiplex PCR assay. The Illumina HiSeq System was used to sequence the amplified TCR beta libraries as 87-base-pair reads. Under the source paper's analysis protocol: A later analysis counted about 82 million unique TCR beta chains across the 670 or so repertoires, and some 11 million of these chains were shared by at least two donors. Raw reads were error-corrected and collapsed into unique sequences by a nearest-neighbor algorithm in which closely related sequences were merged to remove PCR and sequencing errors. V, D and J gene segments were assigned by aligning CDR3 sequences to IMGT reference sequences. For a sequence to be retained, a match of at least six nucleotides to both a V gene segment and a J gene segment was required. A rearrangement counted as productive if the CDR3 had no stop codons and remained in frame with V and J, and every other rearrangement counted as non-productive. Following IMGT convention, CDR3 was defined as the stretch from the second conserved V-encoded cysteine to the conserved J-encoded phenylalanine. Sequences without an unambiguous match to a single V gene segment were excluded from the earlier analysis of approximately 560 of the donors. An earlier analysis of a few hundred of the donors classified V segments as functional when productive rearrangements were above 56.7% and as segregating when the standard deviation between donors was above 5%. A statistical classification framework was developed to diagnose cytomegalovirus status using the catalog of TCR beta chain sequences. A later analysis assigned V and J genes by comparing TCR nucleotide sequences with IMGT/GENE-DB human TR gene sequences. A later analysis assigned CDR3 sequences and most-parsimonious VDJ recombination scenarios with the TCRdist pipeline. In a later analysis, each TCR beta chain was defined by its CDR3 amino acid sequence together with its V-gene family, and reads without a unique V-gene family were excluded. To address suspected cross-contamination and a sequencing artifact, a later analysis removed roughly 640 highly shared, low-generation-probability nucleotide sequences. A later analysis calculated a clonal expansion index for each public chain from normalized within-repertoire ranks of inferred template counts. In a later analysis, generation probabilities were computed using a VDJ recombination model fitted to out-of-frame rearrangements, and the results were checked against IGoR. Hypergeometric tests were used in a later analysis to score TCR-TCR, TCR-HLA and TCR-CMV co-occurrence, with a repertoire-size bias correction applied to the TCR pairs. In a later analysis, false discovery rates were estimated by permuting HLA or CMV assignments 20 times. In a later analysis, co-occurring TCRs were grouped using DBSCAN, and TCRdist sequence similarity was added for clustering within HLA-allele-positive subsets. Repertoires with fewer than 30,000 or more than 120,000 public chains were left out of co-occurrence clustering, as were roughly five repertoires with anomalous nucleotide sharing. The table was pulled from immuneACCESS by TCRdb, which kept in-frame rearrangements only. Such tables lose some clones; where checked, under half of the loss comes from unresolved V genes, and the rest has no known cause. Clonal size and the V and J genes are those of that table, whereas D and trimming came from the DNA. This sample comprises about 140,000 clones, around 79% of them detected only once. The top ten hold approximately 3.8% of the sample.

This sequence originates from a male donor in good health and CMV-seronegative. Material for sequencing was PBMCs.

The DNA reads TGCAGCGTTGACTCTAGCGGGAGTGAGACCCAGTACTTC. Translated, this is CSVDSSGSETQYF. The sequence is built from TRBV29-1 and TRBJ2-5; 10 central bases correspond to TRBD2. For CDR1 and CDR2, the germline V gene lists SQVTM and ANQGSEA. The junction shows trimming of 3 bases on V and 5 bases on J, and the gene matches do not reach 3 bases of it. The CDR3 runs 13 amino acids, cysteine and phenylalanine included. Only the CDR3 DNA stays, 39 bases, in frame from base 1.